These 21 T cell receptor beta chains were all obtained from the same sample, sequenced in a study of shared clonotypes between healthy human individuals. Assay used: immunoSEQ multiplex PCR; TCRdb lists only in-frame clones, some missing. Here the sample spans fewer than 600,000 clones, around 79% being singletons. The sample consisted of PBMCs. These receptors originate from a middle-aged woman in good health. Some clones in this sample may be carry-over from other donors' samples.

The chain combines TRBV19 with TRBJ1-1, with 12 bases lining up with TRBD1. This CDR3 region has 17 residues. From germline, CDR1 is LNHDA and CDR2 SQIVND (reference sequence). With 6 bases clipped from V and 0 bases from J, the junction kept 8 bases outside the gene matches. The CDR3 is CASRTGTGGRMNTEAFF. The CDR3 DNA follows: TGTGCCAGTAGAACCGGGACAGGGGGCCGGATGAACACTGAAGCTTTCTTT.

This sequence joins TRBV11-3 and TRBJ2-1; TRBD2 aligns across 10 bases. Trimming removed 4 bases from V and 8 bases from J; junction bases left unmatched: 11. From germline, CDR1 is SGHNT and CDR2 YENEEA. The CDR3 extends over 16 amino acids. The DNA of the CDR3 is TGTGCCAGCAGCTCCGGGACCAGCGGGGGGGTCGATGAGCAGTTCTTC. Translation: CASSSGTSGGVDEQFF.

On this clone: A far larger clone is off by one base, so a read error is likely. This rearrangement joins TRBV27 to TRBJ1-2; TRBD1 aligns across 7 bases. The CDR3 sequence is 15 residues long. Germline CDR1 and CDR2: MNHEY and SMNVEV (reference sequence). CDR3 sequence reads: CASSLSQGVGYGCTF. DNA of the CDR3: TGTGCCAGCAGTTTATCGCAGGGGGTGGGCTATGGCTGCACCTTC.

The V and J genes are TRBV7-9 and TRBJ1-4, with TRBD1 matching over 9 bases. The germline gives CDR1 SEHNR, CDR2 FQNEAQ (reference sequence). J was trimmed by 5 bases and V by 2 bases; bases with no gene match: 12. The CDR3 has 18 amino acids. DNA for the CDR3: TGTGCCAGCAGCTTAAGGGCCGCCTGGGACAGGGTAAATGAAAAACTGTTTTTT. Translating it yields CASSLRAAWDRVNEKLFF.

Only one count was recorded for this clone. The chain has TRBV7-2 and TRBJ2-7; 10 bases agree with TRBD2. The length of the CDR3 is 15 residues. Germline CDR1 reads SGHTA; CDR2 reads FQGNSA. Trimming at V came to 6 bases and at J to 4 bases, leaving 9 bases not matched to a gene. The CDR3 DNA is TGTGCCAGCAGTTCTACTAGCGGGAATGGGTACGAGCAGTACTTC. Amino acids: CASSSTSGNGYEQYF. Supplemented by reference TRBV7-2 and TRBJ2-7, the full variable domain reads GAGVSQSPSNKVTEKGKDVELRCDPISGHTALYWYRQSLGQGLEFLIYFQGNSAPDKSGLPSDRFSAERTGGSVSTLTIQRTQQEDSAVYLCASSSTSGNGYEQYFGPGTRLTVT.

This sequence joins TRBV11-2 and TRBJ2-3; D remains unclear. Germline V gives CDR1 SGHAT, CDR2 FQNNGV. Deletions cut 1 base from V and 0 bases from J, with 11 bases between. The CDR3 contains 16 residues. In DNA form, the CDR3 reads TGTGCCAGCAGCTTAGGGCAGCTGACTAGCACAGATACGCAGTATTTT. This sequence encodes CASSLGQLTSTDTQYF.

V is TRBV28 and J is TRBJ2-5; D might be TRBD1 or TRBD2, each matching 5 bases. Trimming pared 3 bases from V and 2 bases from J, leaving 16 bases between. The CDR3 sequence is 16 residues long. Germline loops: CDR1 MDHEN, CDR2 SYDVKM. The CDR3 nucleotides are TGTGCCAGCAGTTTCGTAACTAGGGGAAATCAAGAGACCCAGTACTTC. Amino acids: CASSFVTRGNQETQYF.

V gene TRBV2 combines with J gene TRBJ2-7, with TRBD2 identical over 9 bases. In germline, CDR1 is SNHLY, CDR2 FYNNEI. The CDR3 covers 16 residues. J lost 0 bases, V lost 11 bases, and 14 bases had no gene match. The CDR3 protein is CARRDWRGGGSYEQYF. Here the CDR3 DNA reads TGTGCCCGCCGGGATTGGCGGGGGGGAGGCTCCTACGAGCAGTACTTC.

There are a few counts of this clone. The genes are TRBV5-1 and TRBJ2-7, with 8 nucleotides matching TRBD1. V trimming: 4 bases; J trimming: 6 bases; junction bases outside the gene matches: 9. The length of the CDR3 is 14 residues. CDR1 SGHRS and CDR2 YFSETQ come from the germline V gene. CDR3 region: CASSPADRVGEQYF. The CDR3 nucleotides are TGCGCCAGCAGCCCCGCGGACAGGGTAGGCGAGCAGTACTTC.

About this clone itself: This likely stems from a read error, as it lies one base from a far larger clone. This sample also contains other DNA sequences that code for the same CDR3. The chain joins TRBV5-4 to TRBJ1-3, with D unclear. This CDR3 is 12 amino acids long. V lost 0 bases, J lost 4 bases, and 2 bases lay in between. The germline V gene encodes CDR1 SGHNT and CDR2 YYREEE (reference sequence). The CDR3 DNA is TGTGCCAGCAGCTTGGGGGGAAACACCATATATTTT. Its protein is CASSLGGNTIYF.

CDR3 DNA sequence: TGTGCCAGTAGTCCCCGGGGGGTTAGCAATCAGCCCCAGCATTTT. Translating it yields CASSPRGVSNQPQHF. V is TRBV19 and J is TRBJ1-5; TRBD1 might be the D (5 bases). Looked up from germline, CDR1 is LNHDA and CDR2 is SQIVND (reference sequence). The V end was cut by 5 bases, the J end by 0 bases, with 11 bases between. The CDR3 loop spans 15 amino acids.

A remark on this clone: This sample includes further DNA sequences coding for the same CDR3. V is TRBV27 and J is TRBJ2-1; a weak D match, TRBD2 (5 bases). The CDR3 is made up of 14 amino acids. With 2 bases removed from V and 0 bases from J, the gap between germline ends came to 5 bases. Germline assignment: CDR1 MNHEY and CDR2 SMNVEV (reference sequence). The chain's CDR3 is CASSLGGSYNEQFF. DNA of the CDR3: TGTGCCAGCAGTTTAGGAGGCTCCTACAATGAGCAGTTCTTC.

The chain combines TRBV27 with TRBJ1-2; D may be TRBD1 (6 bases). The germline V and J ends were trimmed by 5 bases and 0 bases, with 13 bases remaining between them. Germline V lookup: CDR1 MNHEY, CDR2 SMNVEV (reference sequence). The CDR3 extends over 15 amino acids. CDR3 loop: CASSPGGGSNYGYTF. The DNA for the CDR3 is TGTGCCAGCAGTCCTGGAGGGGGATCTAACTATGGCTACACCTTC.

The gene calls are TRBV5-4 and TRBJ1-1, with a possible D match to TRBD1 (5 bases). Trimming pared 2 bases from V and 3 bases from J, leaving 11 bases between. CDR1 is SGHNT and CDR2 is YYREEE in the germline V gene (reference sequence). CDR3 length: 14 amino acids. CDR3 residues: CASSLLGDYTEAFF. For the CDR3, the DNA is TGTGCCAGCAGCTTATTGGGGGACTACACTGAAGCTTTCTTT.

The CDR3 loop reads CASSSTSGRTGELFF. The CDR3 region has the DNA TGTGCCAGCAGTTCAACTAGCGGGAGGACCGGGGAGCTGTTTTTT. This chain links TRBV7-3 with TRBJ2-2; 12 bases are a match to TRBD2. The CDR3 has 15 amino acids. The germline gives CDR1 SGHTA, CDR2 FQGTGA. J was trimmed by 5 bases and V by 6 bases; bases with no gene match: 4.

J is TRBJ2-3 and V is TRBV29-1, with D perhaps given as TRBD1 or TRBD2 (5 bases each). CDR1 is SQVTM, CDR2 ANQGSEA, per germline. The CDR3 runs to 16 residues. The V and J ends lost 7 bases and 9 bases respectively, with 29 bases between them. CDR3 in amino acids: CSACPFREPEGTTQYF. The CDR3 DNA sequence: TGCAGCGCATGCCCATTCAGGGAGCCCGAGGGAACGACGCAGTATTTT.

The rearrangement links TRBV11-2 to TRBJ2-7; perhaps TRBD2 as D (6 bases). Germline values: CDR1 SGHAT, CDR2 FQNNGV. The CDR3 is 14 residues long. Trimming left V 6 bases short and J 3 bases short, with 15 bases between. The CDR3, as DNA: TGTGCCAGCAGGGTCGGGGGTAGTATCTACGAGCAGTACTTC. Amino acid sequence: CASRVGGSIYEQYF.

This clone has ten or more counts. J is TRBJ1-4 and V is TRBV5-6; 9 bases are shared with TRBD1. The CDR3 is made up of 16 amino acids. CDR1 SGHDT and CDR2 YYEEEE come from the germline V gene. With V trimmed by 2 bases and J by 7 bases, 9 bases remained unmatched. The CDR3, as DNA: TGTGCCAGCAGCTTTTTCTCCGCGGACAGGGGTGAAAAACTGTTTTTT. Its protein is CASSFFSADRGEKLFF.

The V call is TRBV11-2, the J call TRBJ2-2; D gene uncertain. Trimming took off 1 base at V and 5 bases at J, with 11 bases between the two ends. Per the germline V gene, CDR1 is SGHAT and CDR2 is FQNNGV. The CDR3 contains 15 residues. The CDR3 sequence: CASSLVGGDTGELFF. The CDR3, as DNA: TGTGCCAGCAGCTTAGTTGGTGGGGATACCGGGGAGCTGTTTTTT. The full variable domain, completed using reference TRBV11-2 and TRBJ2-2, is EAGVAQSPRYKIIEKRQSVAFWCNPISGHATLYWYQQILGQGPKLLIQFQNNGVVDDSQLPKDRFSAERLKGVDSTLKIQPAKLEDSAVYLCASSLVGGDTGELFFGEGSRLTVL.

The chain uses TRBV5-4 and TRBJ2-5; D remains ambiguous. Germline CDR1 SGHNT, CDR2 YYREEE (reference sequence). Trimming took 3 bases from V and 1 from J, leaving 7 bases between them. This CDR3 comprises 13 residues. CDR3 DNA sequence: TGTGCCAGCAGCTGGGATTTCCAAGAGACCCAGTACTTC. Protein sequence: CASSWDFQETQYF.

This CDR3 is CASSLLTSSYEQYF. The CDR3 DNA reads TGTGCCAGCAGCTTATTGACCAGCTCCTACGAGCAGTACTTC. V and J are TRBV7-8 and TRBJ2-7; D ambiguous. V was pared by 2 bases and J by 0 bases, with 8 bases between. This CDR3 is built from 14 residues. CDR1 SGHVS and CDR2 FQNEAQ come from the germline V gene.